The entry below describes one T cell receptor (beta chain). Its antigen has not been determined. No base quality values were provided; no much bigger clone lies one nucleotide off. The roughly 42 donors, aged about 6 to 100 years, were systemically healthy Caucasian individuals from Russia. Approximately 10 milliliters of peripheral blood were collected from each donor into EDTA-treated Vacutainer tubes. Ficoll-Paque density-gradient centrifugation was used to isolate PBMCs, with at least 6 million obtained per sample. Trizol reagent was used to extract total RNA from PBMCs, with at least 6 micrograms per sample. For every donor, flow cytometry on a PBMC aliquot measured the percentage of naive CD45RAhigh/CD27high T cells. This record belongs to a study of blood T cells in healthy people across ages (dated by TCRdb to about 2015). Context from the whole study: In model experiments, roughly one uniquely barcoded TCR beta cDNA molecule per two T cells was captured by template switching. To track age-related changes in TCR beta repertoire diversity, the study relied on deep sequencing normalized with unique cDNA molecular identifiers. The donors were split into four age groups: young (average 16 years), middle-aged (over 35), aged (roughly 68) and long-lived (over 80). Two additional independent replicas of 1 million unique cDNA reads from the same blood draw were analyzed for two donors (one aged 18 to 30 and one aged 80 or older).

Here is what the overall study found, with its caveats: There was a strong correlation between observed TCR beta diversity and the percentage of naive T cells measured by flow cytometry. Estimates of total diversity based on one million sequenced T cells were considered lower bounds and underestimates. Bulk unsorted PBMC profiling prevented conclusive comparison of naive and antigen-experienced compartments. Donor CMV infection status was unknown, potentially confounding age-related changes in expanded clonotypes. Compared with the aged group, the long-lived group had more naive CD4+ T cells, fewer expanded clones and increased TCR diversity, a pattern suggesting age selection. Observed TCR beta diversity per million T cells fell roughly linearly with age, and a significant reduction was already apparent by age approximately 40.

Libraries came from 5' RACE. Sequencing was performed on an Illumina HiSeq 2500. A second PCR of about 6 to 11 cycles was run with a J-beta primer mix and a sample-barcoded 5' primer. A template-switch 5' adaptor carrying 12 random nucleotides introduced a unique molecular identifier onto each TCR beta cDNA molecule. At least 2.5 million CDR3-containing paired-end reads were obtained from each sample. The Mint cDNA synthesis kit, primed by a TRBC-specific oligonucleotide, was used to synthesize first-strand cDNA from all RNA. Following uracil-DNA glycosylase treatment, a first 18-cycle PCR with universal primers M1SS and BC2_uni_R was performed on all cDNA. The authors processed their data as follows. Normalization of each sample was performed by random selection of 1 million high-quality reads, each carrying a distinct molecular identifier. Instead of being binned into consensus sequences, reads that shared molecular identifiers were thrown out. MiTCR, run with a Q25 quality threshold and the strictest error-elimination algorithm, handled CDR3 identification, clonotype clustering and error correction. Lower-bound total TCR beta diversity was estimated with a nonparametric unseen species model using Euler transformation. TCRdb passed the public sequencing reads through fastp at Q25 and MiXCR, retaining productive beta sequences. Identical CDR3 protein sequences are pooled into one entry, listed with their most common genes and DNA. TCRdb, not the authors, supplied the V and J calls. In this sample the table shows 600,000 to 1,000,000 distinct CDR3 sequences, 20% to 30% of which occur a single time. More than 3% of the sample lies in the top ten.

These data are also associated with another study on T cells of mothers and their children. The second study reports: Donors were nine systemically healthy Caucasian individuals: three mothers and their six children. cDNA synthesis used all of the extracted RNA, with roughly 1.5 ug of RNA in each 15 ul reaction. In the second PCR, the M1S primer introduced both the sample barcodes and 2-4 random nucleotides. Each mother yielded over 9.5 million TCR beta CDR3 reads and each child 2.5 million to 3 million reads. TCR recombination output is similarly shaped by thymic selection in related and unrelated pairs, with a minor effect exerted by inherited differences. Normalized repertoire overlap was always found to be slightly, but never significantly, higher in related mother-child pairs than in unrelated mother-child pairs. Persistent microchimeric T cell clones were not detected, at a sensitivity of around 99 clones per million clonotypes. In the study, deep NGS was used to compare the TCR beta repertoires of mothers and children, and features distinguishing related mother-child pairs from unrelated individuals were sought. On average, the children were roughly 10 +/- 4 years old, while the mothers were about 40 +/- 4 years old. After adapters were ligated using NEBNext reagents, the libraries underwent 100+100 nt paired-end sequencing on an Illumina HiSeq 2000. To avoid cross-contamination, the mother libraries and the child libraries were prepared a month apart and sequenced in separate runs. For each donor, between roughly 450,000 and 2,100,000 distinct TCR beta clonotypes were identified. Naive TCR beta clonotypes were estimated from low-frequency clonotypes matched to each donor's FACS-determined naive share, without sorting.

Sequencing used blood. The receptor's source is a boy between 10 and 17 years old in good health.

The DNA sequence is as follows: TGCAGTGCTAGAGCGACAGGGGGTGAAAAACTGTTTTTT. This is translated as CSARATGGEKLFF. The rearrangement joined TRBV20-1 to TRBJ1-4, and TRBD1 matches 9 of the central bases. The CDR3, cysteine through phenylalanine, is 13 amino acids long. Just the 39-base CDR3 DNA is kept, in frame starting at base 1. CDR1 and CDR2 are drawn from the germline V gene (reference sequence): DFQATT, SNEGSKA. V ends up 1 base short and J 7 bases short, with an unmatched junction base count of 1.